The rows below give T cell receptor beta chains drawn from one sample of a study of T cell repertoires in cytomegalovirus infection. TCRdb reanalysed the reads using MiXCR and keeps one entry per CDR3 protein. In the table there are roughly 130,000 distinct CDR3 sequences, 7% to 9.5% of which are singletons. The sequenced sample consisted of PBMCs. Receptor source: a human donor in good health (CMV status not recorded). Some clones in this sample may be carry-over from other donors' samples. The CDR3 runs from the conserved cysteine through the conserved F or W. D genes are given only for firm matches. Not all rows give a size; the values are once, few, many and, for expanded clones, a class.

>TRBV14|TRBJ1-2|many|.
TGTGCCAGCAGCCAGTCCGGGACCGCTAACGGCTACACCTTC
CASSQSGTANGYTF
>TRBV12-3/TRBV12-4|TRBJ1-2|many|.
TGTGCCAGCAGTGGTTCGTATGGGGGCTACACCTTC
CASSGSYGGYTF
>TRBV20-1|TRBJ2-5|few|.
TGCAGTGCTAGAGATGTACTCCAAGAGACCCAGTACTTC
CSARDVLQETQYF
>TRBV20-1|TRBJ2-4|.|TRBD2
TGCAGTGCTCTCGGACTAGCGGGGAAAGGGAACATTCAGTACTTC
CSALGLAGKGNIQYF
>TRBV7-2|TRBJ2-1|many|.
TGTGCCAGCAGCCCCGACTTCAGCTCCTACAATGAGCAGTTCTTC
CASSPDFSSYNEQFF
>TRBV12-3/TRBV12-4|TRBJ2-7|many|.
TGTGCCAGCAGTTTAGGCTACGAGCAGTACTTC
CASSLGYEQYF
>TRBV15|TRBJ2-3|many|TRBD2
TGTGCCACCAGCATCCCACCTAGCGGGGACGATACGCAGTATTTT
CATSIPPSGDDTQYF
>TRBV7-8|TRBJ2-1|many|.
TGTGCCAGCAGCTTAGCGAGAGGTTACAATGAGCAGTTCTTC
CASSLARGYNEQFF
>TRBV29-1|TRBJ1-2|.|.
TGCAGCGTGGGCCGTCTATTAAGAAGAGGCTACACCTTC
CSVGRLLRRGYTF
>TRBV10-3|TRBJ2-1|many|TRBD2
TGTGCCATCAGTGAGTCGGCGGGGGGGCTTATTGATGAGCAGTTCTTC
CAISESAGGLIDEQFF
>TRBV20-1|TRBJ2-7|many|TRBD2
TGCAGTGCTAGTACTAGCGGGGGGTACGAGCAGTACTTC
CSASTSGGYEQYF
>TRBV15|TRBJ1-1|.|.
TGTGCCACCAGCAGAGATAATAGAGGTTTGGGGGAGACTGAAGCTTTCTTT
CATSRDNRGLGETEAFF
>TRBV2|TRBJ1-1|few|.
TGTGCCAGCAGTGAAGAGGCTCGGACTGAAGCTTTCTTT
CASSEEARTEAFF
>TRBV2|TRBJ2-2|many|TRBD2
TGTGCCAGCAGTCAGCTAGCGGGGAAAACGAACACCGGGGAGCTGTTTTTT
CASSQLAGKTNTGELFF